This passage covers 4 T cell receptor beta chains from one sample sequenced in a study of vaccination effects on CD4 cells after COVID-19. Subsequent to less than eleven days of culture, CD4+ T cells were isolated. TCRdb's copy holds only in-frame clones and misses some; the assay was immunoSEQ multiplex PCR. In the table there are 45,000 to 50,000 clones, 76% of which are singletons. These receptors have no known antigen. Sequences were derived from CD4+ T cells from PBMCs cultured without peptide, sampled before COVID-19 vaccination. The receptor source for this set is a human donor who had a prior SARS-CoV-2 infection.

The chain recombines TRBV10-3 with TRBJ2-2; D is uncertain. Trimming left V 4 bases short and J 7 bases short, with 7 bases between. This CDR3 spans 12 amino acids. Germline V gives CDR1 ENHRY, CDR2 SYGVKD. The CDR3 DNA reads TGTGCCATCAGTGGAGCAGGCGGGGAGCTGTTTTTT. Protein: CAISGAGGELFF.

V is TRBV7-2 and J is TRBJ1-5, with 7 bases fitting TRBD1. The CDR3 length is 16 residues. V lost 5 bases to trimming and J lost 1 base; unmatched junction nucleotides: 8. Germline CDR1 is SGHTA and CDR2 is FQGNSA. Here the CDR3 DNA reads TGTGCCAGCAGCAGACAGGGACCGGGGAGCAATCAGCCCCAGCATTTT. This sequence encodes CASSRQGPGSNQPQHF.

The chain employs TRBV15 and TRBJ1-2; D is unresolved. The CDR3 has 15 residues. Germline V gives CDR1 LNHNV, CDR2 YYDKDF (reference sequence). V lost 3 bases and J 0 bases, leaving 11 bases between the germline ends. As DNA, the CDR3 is TGTGCCACCAGCAGGGAACTCGGGGCTAACTATGGCTACACCTTC. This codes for CATSRELGANYGYTF.

The DNA of the CDR3 is TGCAGCGGGCGGTCGTCAGGGCCGACCTACGAGCAGTACTTC. Translating it yields CSGRSSGPTYEQYF. The chain combines TRBV29-1 with TRBJ2-7; D is possibly TRBD1 (5 bases). V lost 7 bases and J lost 2, with 18 bases in between. This CDR3 has 14 residues. Germline-derived CDR1 and CDR2 are SQVTM and ANQGSEA.